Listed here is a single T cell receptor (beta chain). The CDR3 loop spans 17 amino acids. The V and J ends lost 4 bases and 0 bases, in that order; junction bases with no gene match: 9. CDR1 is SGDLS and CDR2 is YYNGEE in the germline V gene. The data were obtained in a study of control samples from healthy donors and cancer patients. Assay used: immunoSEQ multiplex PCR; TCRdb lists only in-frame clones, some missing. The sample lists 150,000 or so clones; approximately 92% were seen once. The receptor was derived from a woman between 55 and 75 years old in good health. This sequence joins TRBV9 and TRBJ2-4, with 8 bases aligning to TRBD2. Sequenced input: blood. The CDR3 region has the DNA TGTGCCAGCAGCCGGCGGGGGGTGGACCTAGCCAAAAACATTCAGTACTTC. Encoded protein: CASSRRGVDLAKNIQYF.